These 19 T cell receptor beta chains were all obtained from the same sample, sequenced in a study of Graves' ophthalmopathy and Graves' hyperthyroidism. CDR3 regions of TCR beta were amplified from RNA transcripts. HTBI primers were employed in first-round RT-PCR, then a second-round multiplex PCR followed. TCRdb independently ran MiXCR on the multiplex PCR reads; one entry per CDR3 protein. Among about 620,000 distinct CDR3 sequences listed, 22% were seen once. Input material: peripheral blood. The receptors were sampled from a woman between 18 and 30 years old with stable Graves' hyperthyroidism. Some clones in this sample may be carry-over from other donors' samples.

V is TRBV15 and J is TRBJ1-1, with no clear D. Germline V gives CDR1 LNHNV, CDR2 YYDKDF (reference sequence). This CDR3 spans 14 amino acids. The V gene lost 0 bases and the J gene lost 8 bases, with 13 bases spanning the gap. The CDR3 nucleotides read TGTGCCACCAGCAGAGAAGGGCCCTATGTAGAAGCTTTCTTT. The encoded protein is CATSREGPYVEAFF. Combining the CDR3 with reference TRBV15 and TRBJ1-1 gives the whole variable domain DAMVIQNPRYQVTQFGKPVTLSCSQTLNHNVMYWYQQKSSQAPKLLFHYYDKDFNNEADTPDNFQSRRPNTSFCFLDIRSPGLGDTAMYLCATSREGPYVEAFFGQGTRLTVV.

V and J are TRBV3-1 and TRBJ2-7; TRBD2 is a possible D gene (6 bases). The V and J ends lost 1 base and 3 bases respectively, with 10 bases between them. Germline V CDR1 and CDR2: LGHDT, YNNKEL (reference sequence). This CDR3 is 14 amino acids long. For the CDR3, the DNA is TGTGCCAGCAGCCAAGGCGGGGTTGGCTACGAGCAGTACTTC. It codes for CASSQGGVGYEQYF.

This clonotype appeared many times. This chain connects TRBV11-2 to TRBJ1-6; D unresolved. The CDR3 totals 13 residues. The germline V gene has CDR1 SGHAT and CDR2 FQNNGV. The V and J ends lost 0 bases and 15 bases respectively, with 12 bases between them. CDR3 sequence (DNA): TGTGCCAGCAGCTTAGAAGTGTCGGCGGGCCTCCACTTT. Amino acid sequence: CASSLEVSAGLHF.

V and J are TRBV6-1 and TRBJ1-2, with 11 bases identical to TRBD1. This CDR3 contains 15 residues. Germline CDR1 MNHNS, CDR2 SASEGT. The junction had 10 bases not matched to a gene; V was cut back by 6 bases and J by 7 bases. CDR3 sequence: CASSSSGTGGVGYTF. DNA for the CDR3: TGTGCCAGCAGCTCTTCCGGGACAGGGGGAGTTGGCTACACCTTC.

Worth noting for this clonotype: A much larger clone lies a single base off, so this may be a read error. The gene calls are TRBV6-2 or TRBV6-3 and TRBJ2-2; tentative D call: TRBD2 (5 bases). There are 15 residues in the CDR3. CDR1 and CDR2 from the germline V gene are MNHEY and SVGEGT. CDR3 in DNA: TGTGCCAGCAGCTCCTGGACGGGAAGCACCGGGGAGCTGTTGTTT. Translated: CASSSWTGSTGELLF.

V gene TRBV20-1 combines with J gene TRBJ1-1; 7 nucleotides align to TRBD1. V dropped 6 bases and J dropped 1; count of bases not matched to a gene: 8. Germline V gene data show CDR1 as DFQATT and CDR2 as SNEGSKA (reference sequence). The CDR3 consists of 14 residues. The CDR3, as DNA: TGCAGTGCCCACCCGGGACAGCCGAACACTGAAGCTTTCTTT. The encoded protein is CSAHPGQPNTEAFF.

This clonotype was observed many times. The chain is built from TRBV6-5 and TRBJ2-5; TRBD1 agrees at 10 bases. The CDR3 has 15 amino acids. Trimming removed 2 bases from V and 6 bases from J; junction bases left unmatched: 6. The germline V gene encodes CDR1 MNHEY and CDR2 SVGAGI. The CDR3 loop is CASSYLGQGEKTQYF. The CDR3 coding sequence is TGTGCCAGCAGTTACCTTGGACAGGGGGAGAAGACCCAGTACTTC.

The count of this clonotype is one. The germline gene is not matched at one end of the junction; a read error may be the cause. The genes are TRBV29-1 and TRBJ1-1; no definite D call. The CDR3 spans 13 residues. Germline CDR1 reads SQVTM; CDR2 reads ANQGSEA. The CDR3 loop reads CSFDGDTSNEAFF. In nucleotides, the CDR3 is TGCAGCTTTGACGGAGACACAAGCAATGAAGCTTTCTTT.

V usage is TRBV6-5 and J usage is TRBJ2-2, with no clear D. Germline assignment: CDR1 MNHEY and CDR2 SVGAGI. This CDR3 spans 13 amino acids. V was trimmed by 1 base and J by 6 bases, leaving 6 bases between them. The CDR3, as DNA: TGTGCCAGCAGTTACTGGGGTCCCGGGGAGCTGTTTTTT. Translating gives CASSYWGPGELFF.

In its sample, this clonotype was seen a few times. This chain links TRBV5-1 with TRBJ2-7, with a possible D match to TRBD1 (6 bases). CDR3 length: 13 amino acids. From germline, CDR1 is SGHRS and CDR2 YFSETQ. The germline V and J ends were trimmed by 4 bases and 6 bases, with 14 bases remaining between them. The CDR3 loop reads CASSTRTGIEQYF. The CDR3 bases are TGCGCCAGCAGCACGCGTACAGGGATCGAGCAGTACTTC.

This clonotype was seen ten or more times. The chain couples TRBV5-1 to TRBJ1-1, with D maybe TRBD1 (5 bases). CDR1 SGHRS and CDR2 YFSETQ come from the germline V gene. The CDR3 is made up of 15 amino acids. V was shortened by 2 bases and J by 1 base, with 12 bases between the two germline ends. In DNA form, the CDR3 reads TGCGCCAGCAGCTTTACTTGGGGGTCGAACACTGAAGCTTTCTTT. Protein product: CASSFTWGSNTEAFF.

The table lists this clonotype with many counts. This chain connects TRBV6-5 to TRBJ1-3; D may be TRBD1 (5 bases). Germline lookup yields CDR1 MNHEY and CDR2 SVGAGI. This CDR3 has 12 amino acids. V dropped 8 bases and J dropped 1 base, with 6 bases sitting between them. CDR3 in amino acids: CASGGSGNTIYF. The DNA for the CDR3 is TGTGCCAGCGGGGGATCTGGAAACACCATATATTTT.

This clonotype was detected a few times. This chain connects TRBV2 to TRBJ1-2; D uncertain. This CDR3 is built from 11 residues. V lost 6 bases, J lost 8 bases, and 10 bases lay in between. Germline CDR1 SNHLY, CDR2 FYNNEI. The CDR3 protein is CASSFKEGYTF. The CDR3 nucleotides read TGTGCCAGCAGCTTCAAGGAGGGCTACACCTTC.

In its sample, this clonotype was seen a few times. The rearrangement links TRBV12-3 or TRBV12-4 to TRBJ1-1; the match to TRBD1 covers 9 bases. V shed 6 bases, J shed 1 base, and the junction held 9 bases outside the gene matches. The CDR3 extends over 16 amino acids. CDR3 in amino acids: CASSRGTGRENTEAFF. The CDR3 DNA follows: TGTGCCAGCAGCCGGGGGACAGGGCGGGAGAACACTGAAGCTTTCTTT.

The chain carries TRBV12-3 or TRBV12-4 and TRBJ1-2; 7 bases map to TRBD1. The trim removed 3 bases at V and 2 bases at J, leaving 6 bases unmatched. The CDR3 is 15 amino acids. In DNA form, the CDR3 reads TGTGCCAGCAGTTTCCACCGGACAGGCAACTATGGCTACACCTTC. Encoded protein: CASSFHRTGNYGYTF.

This clonotype occurred many times. The J gene is TRBJ2-7, the V gene TRBV11-2; D is possibly TRBD2 (5 bases). Trimming shortened V by 5 bases and J by 3 bases, and 23 bases separated the two germline ends. The CDR3 totals 17 residues. The V gene's germline CDR1 is SGHAT and CDR2 FQNNGV. The CDR3, as DNA: TGTGCCAGCAGCCCGTGGCGAGGACTCAGTACCCGCTACGAGCAGTACTTC. It codes for CASSPWRGLSTRYEQYF.

V is TRBV3-1 and J is TRBJ2-7; D might be TRBD1 or TRBD2, each matching 5 bases. Trimming shortened V by 5 bases and J by 7 bases, and 21 bases separated the two germline ends. Germline V gene sequence: CDR1 LGHDT, CDR2 YNNKEL (reference sequence). The CDR3 extends over 15 amino acids. As DNA, the CDR3 is TGTGCCAGCAGCTCCTACAGGCGCCCCGAGGGGGAGCAGTACTTC. Translation gives CASSSYRRPEGEQYF.

There are many counts of this clonotype. This chain joins TRBV6-5 and TRBJ1-6; possibly TRBD1 for D (5 bases). V lost 7 bases and J 10 bases, leaving 14 bases between the germline ends. This CDR3 spans 13 amino acids. Germline CDR1 and CDR2: MNHEY and SVGAGI. The DNA for the CDR3 is TGTGCCAGCATGGGGCAGCTCTCATCACCCCTCCACTTT. Protein product: CASMGQLSSPLHF.

V is TRBV4-1 and J is TRBJ1-3; D remains ambiguous. Trimming left V 0 bases short and J 0 bases short, with 12 bases between. This CDR3 has 17 residues. Per germline, CDR1 MGHRA and CDR2 YSYEKL. The CDR3 spells CASSQDPGGYSGNTIYF. The CDR3 DNA reads as TGCGCCAGCAGCCAAGATCCCGGCGGGTACTCTGGAAACACCATATATTTT.